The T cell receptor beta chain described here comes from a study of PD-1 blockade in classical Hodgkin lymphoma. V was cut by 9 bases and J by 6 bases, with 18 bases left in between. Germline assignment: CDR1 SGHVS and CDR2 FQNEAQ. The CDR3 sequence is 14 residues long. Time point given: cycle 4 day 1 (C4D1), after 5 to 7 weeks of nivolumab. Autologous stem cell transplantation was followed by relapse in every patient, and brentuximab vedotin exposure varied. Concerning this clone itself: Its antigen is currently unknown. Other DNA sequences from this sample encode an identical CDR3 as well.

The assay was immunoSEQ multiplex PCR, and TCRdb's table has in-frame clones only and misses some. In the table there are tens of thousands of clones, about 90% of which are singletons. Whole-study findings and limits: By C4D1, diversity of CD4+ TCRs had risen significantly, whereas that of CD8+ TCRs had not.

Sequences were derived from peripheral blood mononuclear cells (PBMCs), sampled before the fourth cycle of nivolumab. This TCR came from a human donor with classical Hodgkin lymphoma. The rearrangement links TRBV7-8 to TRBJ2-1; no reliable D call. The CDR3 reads CASSQSDQGNEQFF. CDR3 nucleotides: TGTGCCAGTAGCCAGTCGGACCAAGGCAATGAGCAGTTCTTC.